Here is one T cell receptor (beta chain) with its context. Its matching antigen is unknown. This entry comes from a study of cytomegalovirus exposure and HLA in healthy donors. Study-wide results and caveats: The dataset shows that most TCR sequences were rare, while some public TCRs occurred in many donors. According to reports, the classifier identified cytomegalovirus status with high specificity and sensitivity.

The trim removed 2 bases at V and 7 bases at J, leaving 8 bases unmatched. CDR3 size: 15 residues. Germline loops: CDR1 GTSNPN, CDR2 SVGIG (reference sequence). Profiled with immunoSEQ multiplex PCR; TCRdb holds only in-frame clones, not every one. The table lists about 140,000 clones, 70% to 85% of them singletons, with 25% to 30% in the top ten. It was the approximately 120-subject validation cohort, separate from the roughly 700-subject first cohort, to which the donors belonged. The sample was PBMCs. The sequence was collected from a man aged 30-40 years in good health and CMV-seropositive. The chain is built from TRBV30 and TRBJ2-1, with TRBD2 matching 10 bases. CDR3 sequence reads: CAWSLPSGRWNEQFF. CDR3 nucleotide sequence: TGTGCCTGGAGTTTACCTAGCGGGAGATGGAATGAGCAGTTCTTC.